The source of this TCR beta chain is a study of OX40 agonist ivuxolimab in advanced cancers. Assay: immunoSEQ multiplex PCR; the TCRdb copy retains only in-frame clones and omits some. Of 40,000 to 45,000 clones listed, over 65% are singletons. This clone was observed a handful of times. The CDR3 has 14 amino acids. Germline V CDR1 and CDR2: LNHDA, SQIVND (reference sequence). Trimming took 5 bases from V and 10 from J, leaving 15 bases between them. The sequences come from CD4+ or CD8+ T cells sorted from blood, collected in a trial of the OX40 agonist ivuxolimab. The TCR originated in an adult with an advanced solid tumor such as melanoma, head and neck, liver or kidney cancer. The chain couples TRBV19 to TRBJ1-6; no definite D call. CDR3: CASSGRESNSPLHF. The CDR3 DNA reads TGTGCCAGTAGTGGAAGGGAATCAAACTCACCCCTCCACTTT.